The rows below give T cell receptor beta chains drawn from one sample of a study of control samples from healthy donors and cancer patients. Sequencing used immunoSEQ multiplex PCR; TCRdb keeps in-frame clones, though not all of them. Found here are some 140,000 clones, roughly 94% of them singletons; the top ten hold approximately 6.1%. The specimen was blood. The receptors originated from a man aged 40-50 years in good health. CDR3s include the opening cysteine and the closing phenylalanine or tryptophan. Each record gives: clone size, D gene, J gene, V gene, CDR3 DNA, CDR3 protein. A D gene is named only where the DNA matches it firmly. Size tells how often a clone was seen (once, few, many) or the class of an expanded clone, and some rows leave it out.

abundance: -
d_gene: -
j_gene: TRBJ2-2
v_gene: TRBV7-6
CDR3nt: TGTGCCAGCAGTTCTGACGGGCAGTGGGCCGGGGAGCTGTTTTTT
CDR3aa: CASSSDGQWAGELFF

abundance: -
d_gene: -
j_gene: TRBJ1-1
v_gene: TRBV4-3
CDR3nt: TGCGCCAGCAGTTTCGGACAGAACACTGAAGCTTTCTTT
CDR3aa: CASSFGQNTEAFF

abundance: once
d_gene: TRBD1
j_gene: TRBJ1-4
v_gene: TRBV5-1
CDR3nt: TGCGCCAGCAGCCAAGGACAGGGGGCGAGTCCTCTTAATGAAAAACTGTTTTTT
CDR3aa: CASSQGQGASPLNEKLFF

abundance: -
d_gene: -
j_gene: TRBJ1-4
v_gene: TRBV7-2
CDR3nt: TGTGCCAGCAGCTCTGCCCCTACCCCCGATGAAAAACTGTTTTTT
CDR3aa: CASSSAPTPDEKLFF

abundance: -
d_gene: -
j_gene: TRBJ1-5
v_gene: TRBV19
CDR3nt: TGTGCCAGTAGTTATCCGGGACCTAATCAGCCCCAGCATTTT
CDR3aa: CASSYPGPNQPQHF

abundance: -
d_gene: TRBD2
j_gene: TRBJ2-3
v_gene: TRBV30
CDR3nt: TGTGCCTGGAGTGGAGCGGGGCTGTCCACAGATACGCAGTATTTT
CDR3aa: CAWSGAGLSTDTQYF

abundance: -
d_gene: -
j_gene: TRBJ2-4
v_gene: TRBV11-2
CDR3nt: TGTGCCAGCAGCTTCCAGGGTTCGAAAAACATTCAGTACTTC
CDR3aa: CASSFQGSKNIQYF

abundance: -
d_gene: TRBD1
j_gene: TRBJ1-5
v_gene: TRBV18
CDR3nt: TGTGCCAGCTCACCTCAAGCAGGGGGACAGCCCCAGCATTTT
CDR3aa: CASSPQAGGQPQHF

abundance: -
d_gene: -
j_gene: TRBJ1-5
v_gene: TRBV19
CDR3nt: TGTGCCAGTAAGGTTGGCGCCCGGGGCAATCAGCCCCAGCATTTT
CDR3aa: CASKVGARGNQPQHF

abundance: -
d_gene: -
j_gene: TRBJ1-1
v_gene: TRBV6-2/TRBV6-3
CDR3nt: TGTGCCAGCAGTTACCTCGGGACGTCTGAAGCTTTCTTT
CDR3aa: CASSYLGTSEAFF

abundance: -
d_gene: -
j_gene: TRBJ1-2
v_gene: TRBV7-8
CDR3nt: TGTGCCAGCAGCTTAGCACCACCTCAGGGTTCTAACTATGGCTACACCTTC
CDR3aa: CASSLAPPQGSNYGYTF

abundance: -
d_gene: TRBD1
j_gene: TRBJ2-7
v_gene: TRBV6-5
CDR3nt: TGTGCCAGCAAAAAGACCGGGACAGAAGCCTACGAGCAGTACTTC
CDR3aa: CASKKTGTEAYEQYF

abundance: -
d_gene: TRBD2
j_gene: TRBJ2-3
v_gene: TRBV6-4
CDR3nt: TGTGCCAGCAGTAGGAGCGGGGGAAGCACAGATACGCAGTATTTT
CDR3aa: CASSRSGGSTDTQYF

abundance: -
d_gene: TRBD2
j_gene: TRBJ2-7
v_gene: TRBV9
CDR3nt: TGTGCCAGCAGCGCGACTAGCGGGGACTACGAGCAGTACTTC
CDR3aa: CASSATSGDYEQYF

abundance: -
d_gene: TRBD1
j_gene: TRBJ1-1
v_gene: TRBV28
CDR3nt: TGTGCCAGCAGTCCCCCCGGGACAGGGAACACTGAAGCTTTCTTT
CDR3aa: CASSPPGTGNTEAFF

abundance: -
d_gene: -
j_gene: TRBJ1-1
v_gene: TRBV19
CDR3nt: TGTGCCAGTAGATTTGGGGATTTAGCTTTCTTT
CDR3aa: CASRFGDLAFF

abundance: once
d_gene: -
j_gene: TRBJ2-7
v_gene: TRBV10-2
CDR3nt: TGCGCCAGCAGTGAGAGAGGGCCCCCGGACGAGCAGTACTTC
CDR3aa: CASSERGPPDEQYF

abundance: -
d_gene: TRBD1
j_gene: TRBJ1-4
v_gene: TRBV2
CDR3nt: TGTGCCAGCACCCGACAGGGACGGAGGGCTAATGAAAAACTGTTTTTT
CDR3aa: CASTRQGRRANEKLFF

abundance: -
d_gene: -
j_gene: TRBJ2-2
v_gene: TRBV24-1
CDR3nt: TGTGCCACCAGTGACCGGACAGGGAGGGACTCCGGGGAGCTGTTTTTT
CDR3aa: CATSDRTGRDSGELFF

abundance: -
d_gene: TRBD1
j_gene: TRBJ2-1
v_gene: TRBV5-1
CDR3nt: TGCGCCAGCAGCCCAGGGGACAGGGGTCCCTATGAGCAGTTCTTC
CDR3aa: CASSPGDRGPYEQFF

abundance: once
d_gene: -
j_gene: TRBJ1-3
v_gene: TRBV30
CDR3nt: TGTGCCTGGAGTGTCGGACAATCTGGAAACACCATATATTTT
CDR3aa: CAWSVGQSGNTIYF

abundance: -
d_gene: -
j_gene: TRBJ1-1
v_gene: TRBV19
CDR3nt: TGTGCCAGTAGTTCCCCGGGTCTCCCTATGAACACTGAAGCTTTCTTT
CDR3aa: CASSSPGLPMNTEAFF

abundance: -
d_gene: TRBD1
j_gene: TRBJ2-1
v_gene: TRBV9
CDR3nt: TGTGCCAGCAGTACCCAGACAGGGGGACCCTACAATGAGCAGTTCTTC
CDR3aa: CASSTQTGGPYNEQFF

abundance: -
d_gene: -
j_gene: TRBJ2-7
v_gene: TRBV27
CDR3nt: TGTGCCAGCAGTTTAATGGCTGGCTACTGGACGTACTTC
CDR3aa: CASSLMAGYWTYF

abundance: -
d_gene: TRBD1
j_gene: TRBJ2-7
v_gene: TRBV27
CDR3nt: TGTGCCAGCAGTTTCTCGGGACAGGGGGATTTCCATTACGAGCAGTACTTC
CDR3aa: CASSFSGQGDFHYEQYF

abundance: -
d_gene: TRBD1
j_gene: TRBJ2-5
v_gene: TRBV4-1
CDR3nt: TGCGCCAGCAGCCAATGGGACAGTTTACAAGAGACCCAGTACTTC
CDR3aa: CASSQWDSLQETQYF

abundance: -
d_gene: TRBD2
j_gene: TRBJ2-1
v_gene: TRBV19
CDR3nt: TGTGCCAGTAGCGAATCTCTAGCGGGTGCGAATGAGCAGTTCTTC
CDR3aa: CASSESLAGANEQFF

abundance: -
d_gene: -
j_gene: TRBJ1-5
v_gene: TRBV19
CDR3nt: TGTGCCAGTAGTATCCAAGCGGGCAATCAGCCCCAGCATTTT
CDR3aa: CASSIQAGNQPQHF

abundance: -
d_gene: -
j_gene: TRBJ2-7
v_gene: TRBV4-2
CDR3nt: TGTGCCAGCAGCCAATCCCGGGGAGGGGGCGAGCAGTACTTC
CDR3aa: CASSQSRGGGEQYF

abundance: -
d_gene: -
j_gene: TRBJ1-1
v_gene: TRBV14
CDR3nt: TGTGCCAGCAGCCAACCGGACAGAAACACTGAAGCTTTCTTT
CDR3aa: CASSQPDRNTEAFF

abundance: -
d_gene: TRBD1
j_gene: TRBJ1-2
v_gene: TRBV25-1
CDR3nt: TGTGCCAGCAGTGACCGGACAGGGAGAGCTAACTATGGCTACACCTTC
CDR3aa: CASSDRTGRANYGYTF

abundance: -
d_gene: -
j_gene: TRBJ2-7
v_gene: TRBV18
CDR3nt: TGTGCCAGCTCGGGCTCAGCAAGCGAGCAGTACTTC
CDR3aa: CASSGSASEQYF

abundance: -
d_gene: -
j_gene: TRBJ1-4
v_gene: TRBV28
CDR3nt: TGTGCCAGCAGTTTAGGGGGGAAGGGTGAAAAACTGTTTTTT
CDR3aa: CASSLGGKGEKLFF

abundance: -
d_gene: -
j_gene: TRBJ1-1
v_gene: TRBV4-3
CDR3nt: TGCGCCAGCAGCCAAGATCGCATGGGTTTCGCTTTCTTT
CDR3aa: CASSQDRMGFAFF

abundance: -
d_gene: -
j_gene: TRBJ1-4
v_gene: TRBV19
CDR3nt: TGTGCCAGTAATTCGTGGACTGACAATGAAAAACTGTTTTTT
CDR3aa: CASNSWTDNEKLFF

abundance: -
d_gene: -
j_gene: TRBJ1-3
v_gene: TRBV30
CDR3nt: TGTGCCTGGAGTGTAAGGGGGGGGGCGGTTGGAAACACCATATATTTT
CDR3aa: CAWSVRGGAVGNTIYF

abundance: -
d_gene: -
j_gene: TRBJ1-2
v_gene: TRBV19
CDR3nt: TGTGCCAGTAGTATTGGGGGGGTTCGAGGCTACACCTTC
CDR3aa: CASSIGGVRGYTF

abundance: -
d_gene: -
j_gene: TRBJ2-3
v_gene: TRBV5-3
CDR3nt: TGTGCCAGAAGTTGGACCCACACAGATACGCAGTATTTT
CDR3aa: CARSWTHTDTQYF

abundance: -
d_gene: TRBD2
j_gene: TRBJ2-7
v_gene: TRBV11-2
CDR3nt: TGTGCCAGCAGCTTAGTTCATAGCGGGGCTAGCTCCTACGAGCAGTACTTC
CDR3aa: CASSLVHSGASSYEQYF

abundance: -
d_gene: TRBD1
j_gene: TRBJ1-1
v_gene: TRBV6-2/TRBV6-3
CDR3nt: TGTGCCAGCAGCAGCGACAGGGGGCTTGAAGCTTTCTTT
CDR3aa: CASSSDRGLEAFF

abundance: once
d_gene: -
j_gene: TRBJ2-3
v_gene: TRBV4-3
CDR3nt: TGCGCCAGCAGCCACACATCAGGGCCCATACGAGATACGCAGTATTTT
CDR3aa: CASSHTSGPIRDTQYF

abundance: -
d_gene: -
j_gene: TRBJ1-5
v_gene: TRBV28
CDR3nt: TGTGCCAGCAGGTCTCCCCATCAGCCCCAGCATTTT
CDR3aa: CASRSPHQPQHF

abundance: once
d_gene: -
j_gene: TRBJ1-1
v_gene: TRBV6-2/TRBV6-3
CDR3nt: TGTGCCAGCAGTTCATGGGGATCTGAAGCTTTCTTT
CDR3aa: CASSSWGSEAFF

abundance: -
d_gene: -
j_gene: TRBJ2-3
v_gene: TRBV2
CDR3nt: TGTGCCAGCAGTGAGTCGGTGGGAGAGGCGGATACGCAGTATTTT
CDR3aa: CASSESVGEADTQYF

abundance: -
d_gene: -
j_gene: TRBJ1-2
v_gene: TRBV24-1
CDR3nt: TGTGCCACCAGTGATTCAGGGGTGTTTTATGGCTACACCTTC
CDR3aa: CATSDSGVFYGYTF

abundance: -
d_gene: TRBD2
j_gene: TRBJ2-1
v_gene: TRBV5-1
CDR3nt: TGCGCCAGCAGCTTTCGCGCGGGGGGGACTTCCAATGAGCAGTTCTTC
CDR3aa: CASSFRAGGTSNEQFF

abundance: -
d_gene: -
j_gene: TRBJ1-3
v_gene: TRBV4-1
CDR3nt: TGCGCCAGCAGCCACGACACTCCTGGAAACACCATATATTTT
CDR3aa: CASSHDTPGNTIYF

abundance: -
d_gene: -
j_gene: TRBJ1-2
v_gene: TRBV6-6
CDR3nt: TGTGCCAGCAGTTCGGGTGGCGGGAAGGGCTACACCTTC
CDR3aa: CASSSGGGKGYTF

abundance: -
d_gene: TRBD2
j_gene: TRBJ2-7
v_gene: TRBV5-1
CDR3nt: TGCGCCAGCAGCTTGACTAGCGGGGGACCCTACGAGCAGTACTTC
CDR3aa: CASSLTSGGPYEQYF

abundance: -
d_gene: -
j_gene: TRBJ2-6
v_gene: TRBV2
CDR3nt: TGTGCCAGCAGTGTCCGAGGAGGTGGGGTGAAATCCAACGTCCTGACTTTC
CDR3aa: CASSVRGGGVKSNVLTF

abundance: -
d_gene: -
j_gene: TRBJ1-2
v_gene: TRBV7-2
CDR3nt: TGTGCCAGCAGCCCGTCCCAGGGCTATGGCTACACCTTC
CDR3aa: CASSPSQGYGYTF

abundance: -
d_gene: -
j_gene: TRBJ2-1
v_gene: TRBV19
CDR3nt: TGTGCCAGTAGGAGGGACGGCCAGGGAAACAATGAGCAGTTCTTC
CDR3aa: CASRRDGQGNNEQFF

abundance: -
d_gene: -
j_gene: TRBJ1-2
v_gene: TRBV7-9
CDR3nt: TGTGCCAGCAGCTTATTCACCGTGGAACACAACTATGGCTACACCTTC
CDR3aa: CASSLFTVEHNYGYTF